The 24 T cell receptor beta chains below come from one sample, sequenced in a study of spatial heterogeneity in lung cancer. Time point specified: sample taken at primary tumor resection. A single record per CDR3 protein comes from TCRdb applying MiXCR to the 5' RACE reads. The data hold 35,000 to 45,000 distinct CDR3 sequences, with less than 9.5% observed a single time. The source was PBMCs, collected at surgery. Receptors originate from a female donor with early-stage non-small cell lung cancer.

This clonotype showed up many times. The chain combines TRBV7-2 with TRBJ2-5; 14 bases agree with TRBD2. This CDR3 comprises 19 residues. Germline assignment: CDR1 SGHTA and CDR2 FQGNSA. The V segment lost 1 base and the J segment 5 bases; nucleotides outside the gene matches: 12. CDR3: CASSLGLLTSGRARETQYF. CDR3 nucleotide sequence: TGTGCCAGCAGCTTAGGCCTCCTGACTAGCGGGAGGGCGAGGGAGACCCAGTACTTC.

This clonotype was counted at least ten times. The DNA of the CDR3 is TGCGCCAGCAGCCAGAGACAGGGGACTAATGAAAAACTGTTTTTT. Encoded protein: CASSQRQGTNEKLFF. The chain recombines TRBV5-1 with TRBJ1-4; 8 bases are shared with TRBD1. J lost 2 bases, V lost 4 bases, and 4 bases had no gene match. Germline loops: CDR1 SGHRS, CDR2 YFSETQ. CDR3 length equals 15 residues.

The chain carries TRBV12-3 or TRBV12-4 and TRBJ1-1; a possible D gene is TRBD1 (6 bases). CDR3 size: 16 residues. V was pared by 6 bases and J by 2 bases, with 19 bases between. This CDR3 is CASRSGRDTLNTEAFF. CDR3 coding DNA: TGTGCCAGCAGATCCGGTCGGGACACCCTAAACACTGAAGCTTTCTTT.

V and J are TRBV5-4 and TRBJ2-1; 8 nucleotides line up with TRBD2. Germline V gene lookup returns CDR1 SGHNT and CDR2 YYREEE (reference sequence). The CDR3 contains 15 residues. J was trimmed by 2 bases and V by 0 bases; bases with no gene match: 1. In nucleotides, the CDR3 is TGTGCCAGCAGCTTGGGGACTAGCACCTACAATGAGCAGTTCTTC. This gives the protein CASSLGTSTYNEQFF.

This clonotype was counted ten times or more. This chain's CDR3 is CASSQPRLAGGRYEQFF. The CDR3 nucleotides read TGCGCCAGCAGCCAACCCCGACTGGCGGGAGGAAGGTATGAGCAGTTCTTC. The rearrangement joins TRBV4-1 to TRBJ2-1; 8 positions agree with TRBD2. Per the germline V gene, CDR1 is MGHRA and CDR2 is YSYEKL. The J segment lost 8 bases and the V segment lost 2 bases, leaving 14 bases of the junction unmatched. This CDR3 comprises 17 residues.

This clonotype has at least ten counts. This chain connects TRBV20-1 to TRBJ1-2, with D possibly TRBD1 on 6 matching bases. Germline V gene lookup returns CDR1 DFQATT and CDR2 SNEGSKA (reference sequence). The ends were cut back, 4 bases at V and 6 bases at J, with 21 bases in the middle. The CDR3 consists of 15 residues. CDR3 DNA: TGCAGTGCTACCAGAGTTCGACAGGCCATGGATGGCTACACCTTC. This sequence encodes CSATRVRQAMDGYTF.

This clonotype has a count of ten or more. The V call is TRBV10-3, the J call TRBJ1-5; no definite D call. V dropped 2 bases and J dropped 9 bases, with 11 bases sitting between them. The CDR3 runs 13 residues. The germline V gene has CDR1 ENHRY and CDR2 SYGVKD. CDR3 in DNA: TGTGCCATCAGTGAGGGGAGGGCTCGGCCCCAGCATTTT. Translating it yields CAISEGRARPQHF.

The sample holds many counts of this clonotype. The chain uses TRBV14 and TRBJ2-3; 8 bases line up with TRBD2. The CDR3 extends over 17 amino acids. The J segment lost 1 base and the V segment lost 4 bases, leaving 10 bases of the junction unmatched. Germline assignment: CDR1 SGHDN and CDR2 FVKESK. The CDR3 DNA reads as TGTGCCAGCAGCCCTGGCGTGGGTAGCGGGGGCACAGATACGCAGTATTTT. Translation: CASSPGVGSGGTDTQYF. Full variable domain (outside the CDR3, taken from reference TRBV14 and TRBJ2-3): EAGVTQFPSHSVIEKGQTVTLRCDPISGHDNLYWYRRVMGKEIKFLLHFVKESKQDESGMPNNRFLAERTGGTYSTLKVQPAELEDSGVYFCASSPGVGSGGTDTQYFGPGTRLTVL.

In its sample, this clonotype was seen many times. V usage is TRBV30 and J usage is TRBJ2-5; D is unclear. From germline, CDR1 is GTSNPN and CDR2 SVGIG (reference sequence). V was trimmed by 1 base and J by 5 bases, leaving 14 bases between them. The CDR3 contains 14 residues. The CDR3 nucleotides read TGTGCCTGGAGTGGGTACAATAATGAGGAGACCCAGTACTTC. Translated, it gives CAWSGYNNEETQYF.

This clonotype was found a few times. The V call is TRBV7-9, the J call TRBJ2-7; D is possibly TRBD1 (5 bases). Germline loops: CDR1 SEHNR, CDR2 FQNEAQ (reference sequence). V lost 1 base and J lost 6, with 13 bases in between. CDR3 length equals 14 residues. CDR3 in amino acids: CASSLEGEGAEQYF. CDR3 nucleotides: TGTGCCAGCAGCTTAGAAGGGGAAGGTGCCGAGCAGTACTTC.

The J gene is TRBJ2-1, the V gene TRBV30; D is undetermined. Trimming took 2 bases from V and 6 from J, leaving 8 bases between them. Germline V gene data show CDR1 as GTSNPN and CDR2 as SVGIG (reference sequence). This CDR3 region has 12 residues. CDR3: CAWSPSFNEQFF. The CDR3 DNA reads as TGTGCCTGGAGTCCGAGTTTCAATGAGCAGTTCTTC.

The sample holds many counts of this clonotype. The CDR3 nucleotides read TGCGCCAGCAGTCCCCCAAGCGGGCCGAGCACAGATACGCAGTATTTT. This sequence encodes CASSPPSGPSTDTQYF. The chain carries TRBV23-1 and TRBJ2-3; D is perhaps TRBD2 (6 bases). TRBV23-1 is an open reading frame whose function is uncertain. Trimming took 4 bases from V and 0 from J, leaving 14 bases between them. The length of the CDR3 is 16 residues.

This clonotype was recorded at least ten times. V gene TRBV7-9 combines with J gene TRBJ2-4; perhaps TRBD2 as D (6 bases). Germline-derived CDR1 and CDR2 are SEHNR and FQNEAQ (reference sequence). This CDR3 contains 16 residues. V was shortened by 1 base and J by 6 bases, with 16 bases between the two germline ends. The CDR3 DNA reads as TGTGCCAGCAGCTTAGGTCCGGGGGTAGACGGAAACATTCAGTACTTC. This translates into CASSLGPGVDGNIQYF.

Many counts were recorded for this clonotype. This chain joins TRBV29-1 and TRBJ2-3; D gene uncertain. Trimming left V 7 bases short and J 3 bases short, with 11 bases between. Germline-derived CDR1 and CDR2 are SQVTM and ANQGSEA. This CDR3 is 12 amino acids long. The CDR3 is CSARKGTDTQYF. DNA for the CDR3: TGCAGCGCGAGAAAGGGAACAGATACGCAGTATTTT.

This clonotype was seen repeatedly, ten times or more. The chain combines TRBV19 with TRBJ2-2, with TRBD1 identical over 7 bases. The CDR3 spans 14 residues. The trim removed 5 bases at V and 6 bases at J, leaving 6 bases unmatched. Germline V gene lookup returns CDR1 LNHDA and CDR2 SQIVND (reference sequence). In DNA form, the CDR3 reads TGTGCCAGTAGTCCCACAGGGGTACCCGGGGAGCTGTTTTTT. Translation: CASSPTGVPGELFF.

This clonotype was found many times. The chain couples TRBV18 to TRBJ2-1, with 9 nucleotides matching TRBD2. Germline trimming cut 6 bases from V and 8 bases from J; bases unmatched to any gene: 17. CDR3 length: 17 amino acids. Germline V gene sequence: CDR1 KGHSH, CDR2 LQKENI. The CDR3 protein is CASSRPLAGPPWHEQFF. CDR3 DNA: TGTGCCAGCTCTCGACCACTAGCGGGCCCCCCGTGGCATGAGCAGTTCTTC. The full variable domain, completed using reference TRBV18 and TRBJ2-1, is NAGVMQNPRHLVRRRGQEARLRCSPMKGHSHVYWYRQLPEEGLKFMVYLQKENIIDESGMPKERFSAEFPKEGPSILRIQQVVRGDSAAYFCASSRPLAGPPWHEQFFGPGTRLTVL.

This clonotype was observed a single time. A much larger clone differs from this one at a single base, so this may be a read error. The conserved closing phenylalanine or tryptophan is absent in this CDR3, likely reflecting a read error. The chain joins TRBV4-3 to TRBJ1-3; D uncertain. Germline V gene sequence: CDR1 LGHNA, CDR2 YSLEER. V was shortened by 0 bases and J by 0 bases, with 3 bases between the two germline ends. CDR3 length equals 14 residues. The CDR3 DNA is TGCGCCAGCAGCCAAGATTTCTCTGGAAACACCATATATCTT. Encoded protein: CASSQDFSGNTIYL.

This clonotype was detected ten times or more. The V call is TRBV20-1, the J call TRBJ2-7; 12 bases line up with TRBD2. The germline V gene has CDR1 DFQATT and CDR2 SNEGSKA (reference sequence). Trimming cost V 0 bases and J 3 bases; bases outside gene matches: 3. The CDR3 extends over 15 amino acids. The CDR3 here is CSARDMTSGSYEQYF. In DNA form, the CDR3 reads TGCAGTGCTAGAGATATGACTAGCGGGAGCTACGAGCAGTACTTC.

Ten or more counts support this clonotype. This chain joins TRBV6-1 and TRBJ1-5; 7 bases map to TRBD1. This CDR3 comprises 14 residues. The J segment lost 2 bases and the V segment lost 9 bases, leaving 7 bases of the junction unmatched. The germline gives CDR1 MNHNS, CDR2 SASEGT. The CDR3 reads CASMRQGGNQPQHF. CDR3 DNA sequence: TGTGCCAGTATGCGACAGGGAGGCAATCAGCCCCAGCATTTT.

This clonotype was counted at least ten times. The rearrangement joins TRBV7-8 to TRBJ1-5, with D unclear. From germline, CDR1 is SGHVS and CDR2 FQNEAQ. This CDR3 comprises 14 residues. V shed 1 base and J shed 7 bases, with 11 bases lying between them. The CDR3 is CASSLVGVWQPQHF. The CDR3 nucleotides read TGTGCCAGCAGCTTAGTTGGGGTGTGGCAGCCCCAGCATTTT.

The chain carries TRBV7-8 and TRBJ2-1; D could derive from TRBD1 or TRBD2 (5 bases each). This CDR3 contains 16 residues. Germline CDR1 reads SGHVS; CDR2 reads FQNEAQ. With 4 bases removed from V and 9 bases from J, the gap between germline ends came to 22 bases. The CDR3 here is CASSYRRDPLGGEQFF. CDR3 bases: TGTGCCAGCAGCTATCGACGGGACCCCCTAGGTGGTGAGCAGTTCTTC.

The table lists this clonotype with many counts. The chain is built from TRBV4-3 and TRBJ2-7, with D possibly TRBD2 on 5 matching bases. Per germline, CDR1 LGHNA and CDR2 YSLEER. This CDR3 is built from 13 residues. Deletions cut 0 bases from V and 6 bases from J, with 9 bases between. The chain's CDR3 is CASSQDRRTEQYF. The CDR3 region has the DNA TGCGCCAGCAGCCAAGATAGGAGGACCGAGCAGTACTTC.

This clonotype was picked up a small number of times. This chain uses TRBV24-1 with TRBJ2-5; 13 bases are shared with TRBD2. This CDR3 has 16 residues. Germline V gene lookup returns CDR1 KGHDR and CDR2 SFDVKD. The junction had 6 bases not matched to a gene; V was cut back by 5 bases and J by 4 bases. DNA for the CDR3: TGTGCCACCAGTGCCGGGACTAGCGGGGCGGGAGAGACCCAGTACTTC. Amino acids: CATSAGTSGAGETQYF.

This clonotype was counted many times. In DNA form, the CDR3 reads TGTGCCAGCAGCAATAGGGATGGCTACACCTTC. Translated, it gives CASSNRDGYTF. This rearrangement joins TRBV7-9 to TRBJ1-2; D is undetermined. Between the trimmed V and J ends, which lost 5 bases and 6 bases, there was a span of 7 bases. This CDR3 spans 11 amino acids. The germline gives CDR1 SEHNR, CDR2 FQNEAQ (reference sequence).